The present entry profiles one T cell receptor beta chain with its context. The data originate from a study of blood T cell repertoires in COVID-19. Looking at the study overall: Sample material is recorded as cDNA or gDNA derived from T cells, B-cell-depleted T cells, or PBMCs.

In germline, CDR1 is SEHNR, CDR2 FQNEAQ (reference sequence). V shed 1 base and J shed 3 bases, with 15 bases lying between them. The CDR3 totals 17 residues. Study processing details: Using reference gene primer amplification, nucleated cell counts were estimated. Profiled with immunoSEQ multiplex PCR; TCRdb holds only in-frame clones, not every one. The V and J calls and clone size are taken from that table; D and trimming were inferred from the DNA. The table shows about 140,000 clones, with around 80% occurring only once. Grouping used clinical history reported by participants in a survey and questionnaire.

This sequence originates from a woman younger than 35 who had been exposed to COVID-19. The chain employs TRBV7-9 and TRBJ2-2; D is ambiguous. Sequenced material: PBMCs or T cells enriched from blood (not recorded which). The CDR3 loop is CASSLGLGPYDTGELFF. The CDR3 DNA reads TGTGCCAGCAGCTTAGGTCTAGGTCCTTATGACACCGGGGAGCTGTTTTTT.